The following is a TCR beta chain sequence with its context. The source of the sample is a study of T cell changes during pregnancy in multiple sclerosis. This table comes from immunoSEQ multiplex PCR, and its TCRdb copy is limited to in-frame clones, with some not included. Of some 64,000 clones listed, 92% are singletons. The source of this sequence is a female donor with multiple sclerosis, enrolled in a pregnancy study. Sequencing was performed on peripheral blood, taken after pregnancy.

This chain's CDR3 is CASSVAPDSYGYTF. CDR3 DNA sequence: TGTGCCAGCAGCGTAGCTCCGGACAGCTATGGCTACACCTTC. The gene calls are TRBV9 and TRBJ1-2; the D gene is possibly TRBD1 (6 bases). Trimming pared 0 bases from V and 4 bases from J, leaving 10 bases between. The CDR3 totals 14 residues. CDR1 SGDLS and CDR2 YYNGEE come from the germline V gene.